The 32 T cell receptor beta chains reported below all come from one sample, sequenced in a study of cytomegalovirus exposure and HLA in healthy donors. Primers: 60 Vbeta forward and 13 Jbeta reverse. Data came from immunoSEQ multiplex PCR; TCRdb stores just in-frame clones and leaves some out. Of under 300,000 clones in the sample, around 90% are singletons; the top ten hold about 1.7%. Source material: PBMCs. These receptors all stem from a girl aged 2 to 9 in good health and CMV-seronegative.

CDR3 residues: CASSLGTGSRPQHF. In DNA, the CDR3 is TGTGCCAGCAGCTTGGGGACAGGGTCGCGTCCCCAGCATTTT. This chain connects TRBV5-6 to TRBJ1-5; 8 bases are a match to TRBD1. This CDR3 region has 14 residues. V was clipped by 0 bases and J by 10 bases; unmatched bases: 6. Germline V gene sequence: CDR1 SGHDT, CDR2 YYEEEE.

The chain joins TRBV18 to TRBJ1-1, with D hard to call. Germline V gene data show CDR1 as KGHSH and CDR2 as LQKENI. Trimming shortened V by 1 base and J by 1 base, and 16 bases separated the two germline ends. The CDR3 loop spans 17 amino acids. CDR3 nucleotide sequence: TGTGCCAGCTCACCACAAATGAGGGTCGGGGAGAACACTGAAGCTTTCTTT. It is translated as CASSPQMRVGENTEAFF.

The V and J genes are TRBV7-8 and TRBJ1-1, with D possibly being TRBD1 (6 bases). The CDR3 is made up of 15 amino acids. Germline-derived CDR1 and CDR2 are SGHVS and FQNEAQ. Trimming left V 3 bases short and J 6 bases short, with 17 bases between. CDR3 sequence reads: CASSFWAGEEPEAFF. CDR3 nucleotides: TGTGCCAGCAGCTTTTGGGCAGGGGAAGAGCCTGAAGCTTTCTTT. Drawing the rest from reference TRBV7-8 and TRBJ1-1, the complete variable domain is GAGVSQSPRYKVAKRGQDVALRCDPISGHVSLFWYQQALGQGPEFLTYFQNEAQLDKSGLPSDRFFAERPEGSVSTLKIQRTQQEDSAVYLCASSFWAGEEPEAFFGQGTRLTVV.

The V call is TRBV7-9, the J call TRBJ1-5; no clear D. Germline CDR1 SEHNR, CDR2 FQNEAQ (reference sequence). This CDR3 spans 13 amino acids. The V and J ends lost 10 bases and 3 bases respectively, with 13 bases between them. CDR3 nucleotides: TGTGCCACCGCGGATTTGCCCAATCAGCCCCAGCATTTT. Its protein is CATADLPNQPQHF.

V gene TRBV15 combines with J gene TRBJ2-1; D possibly corresponds to TRBD2 (5 bases). CDR3 length: 14 residues. V was pared by 2 bases and J by 0 bases, with 5 bases between. CDR1 and CDR2 (germline): LNHNV, YYDKDF (reference sequence). The CDR3 is CATSRSGSYNEQFF. The CDR3 DNA reads as TGTGCCACCAGCAGAAGCGGCTCCTACAATGAGCAGTTCTTC.

In DNA form, the CDR3 reads TGTGCCAGCAGCCAAGATCTCATAGCGGGGGGTCGGGGAGATACGCAGTATTTT. Its protein product is CASSQDLIAGGRGDTQYF. This chain connects TRBV4-2 to TRBJ2-3; 10 positions match TRBD2. Germline CDR1 and CDR2: LGHNA and YNFKEQ. V was clipped by 0 bases and J by 5 bases; unmatched bases: 11. This CDR3 has 18 amino acids.

The chain uses TRBV28 and TRBJ2-5; 8 bases agree with TRBD2. After removal of 1 base from V and 0 bases from J, the junction contained 1 base not matched to a gene. CDR1 and CDR2 from the germline V gene are MDHEN and SYDVKM. CDR3 length: 15 residues. CDR3 DNA sequence: TGTGCCAGCAGTTTATCGGGGGGGTACCAAGAGACCCAGTACTTC. This translates into CASSLSGGYQETQYF.

This chain joins TRBV10-2 and TRBJ2-1; weak D call: TRBD1 (6 bases). Looked up from germline, CDR1 is WSHSY and CDR2 is SAAADI. The V gene lost 8 bases and the J gene lost 7 bases, with 21 bases spanning the gap. This CDR3 has 15 amino acids. CDR3 sequence reads: CASSSGAGAGNEQFF. The CDR3 DNA sequence: TGCGCCAGCTCCTCCGGTGCAGGGGCCGGTAATGAGCAGTTCTTC.

The rearrangement links TRBV9 to TRBJ1-3; maybe TRBD1 (5 bases). Germline V lookup: CDR1 SGDLS, CDR2 YYNGEE. V was trimmed by 4 bases and J by 0 bases, leaving 14 bases between them. The CDR3 is 16 amino acids. The CDR3, as DNA: TGTGCCAGCAGCTCACACAGGCGCGTCTCTGGAAACACCATATATTTT. Its translation: CASSSHRRVSGNTIYF.

This chain uses TRBV7-9 with TRBJ2-7; D not certain. CDR1 is SEHNR, CDR2 FQNEAQ, per germline (reference sequence). The CDR3 has 11 residues. V was pared by 5 bases and J by 4 bases, with 6 bases between. The CDR3 loop reads CASSLTYEQYF. The CDR3 region has the DNA TGTGCCAGCAGCCTTACTTACGAGCAGTACTTC.

The chain is built from TRBV27 and TRBJ2-3; D gene unclear. Germline CDR1 and CDR2: MNHEY and SMNVEV (reference sequence). Trimming stripped 6 bases from V and 0 bases from J, with 10 bases between. The CDR3 extends over 14 amino acids. CDR3: CASRMTYSTDTQYF. CDR3 coding DNA: TGTGCCAGCAGGATGACATATAGCACAGATACGCAGTATTTT.

The CDR3 nucleotides read TGCGCCAGCAGCCACTACACCGGGGAGCTGTTTTTT. Encoded protein: CASSHYTGELFF. V and J are TRBV5-1 and TRBJ2-2; D remains unclear. The V gene's germline CDR1 is SGHRS and CDR2 YFSETQ. The CDR3 has 12 amino acids. V dropped 4 bases and J dropped 3 bases, with 4 bases sitting between them. Full variable domain (rest looked up from reference TRBV5-1 and TRBJ2-2): KAGVTQTPRYLIKTRGQQVTLSCSPISGHRSVSWYQQTPGQGLQFLFEYFSETQRNKGNFPGRFSGRQFSNSRSEMNVSTLELGDSALYLCASSHYTGELFFGEGSRLTVL.

The CDR3 nucleotides read TGTGCCAGCAGTCGCGACAGGGGTAGCAATCAGCCCCAGCATTTT. This gives the protein CASSRDRGSNQPQHF. The chain links TRBV6-5 to TRBJ1-5, with 8 bases lining up with TRBD1. The CDR3 sequence is 15 residues long. Trimming removed 5 bases from V and 0 bases from J; junction bases left unmatched: 3. Germline loops: CDR1 MNHEY, CDR2 SVGAGI.

V is TRBV7-2 and J is TRBJ1-2, with D tentatively TRBD1 (5 bases). V lost 2 bases, J lost 8 bases, and 15 bases lay in between. Germline V gene lookup returns CDR1 SGHTA and CDR2 FQGNSA. The CDR3 length is 14 residues. This CDR3 reads CASSLPQGLGGYTF. The DNA of the CDR3 is TGTGCCAGCAGCTTACCCCAGGGTTTAGGGGGCTACACCTTC.

V usage is TRBV14 and J usage is TRBJ2-7, with 10 bases matching TRBD1. Germline V gives CDR1 SGHDN, CDR2 FVKESK. The V and J ends lost 0 bases and 5 bases, in that order; junction bases with no gene match: 4. The CDR3 is made up of 15 amino acids. The CDR3 nucleotides are TGTGCCAGCAGCCAAGAGACAGGGGGCGGCCACGAGCAGTACTTC. It codes for CASSQETGGGHEQYF.

This chain links TRBV30 with TRBJ1-5; D remains unclear. The CDR3 runs to 14 residues. Germline V gene data show CDR1 as GTSNPN and CDR2 as SVGIG (reference sequence). Trimming removed 0 bases at V and 5 bases at J, with 11 bases between. CDR3 in amino acids: CAWSVGGRDQPQHF. The CDR3 coding sequence is TGTGCCTGGAGTGTTGGAGGGAGGGATCAGCCCCAGCATTTT.

This clone occurred once. The CDR3 bases are TGTGCCAGCAGCCTACTAGCGGATACCTACAATGAGCAGTTCTTC. It codes for CASSLLADTYNEQFF. The J gene is TRBJ2-1, the V gene TRBV7-6, with 8 bases matching TRBD2. The CDR3 loop spans 15 amino acids. With 5 bases clipped from V and 2 bases from J, the junction kept 5 bases outside the gene matches. Germline CDR1 SGHVS, CDR2 FNYEAQ.

The chain employs TRBV27 and TRBJ2-7, with 10 bases fitting TRBD1. Losses at the gene ends were 6 bases for V and 6 bases for J; bases not matched to a gene: 8. The V gene's germline CDR1 is MNHEY and CDR2 SMNVEV (reference sequence). The CDR3 sequence is 14 residues long. Here the CDR3 DNA reads TGTGCCAGCAGCCAAGGGACAGGGGTGGGCGAGCAGTACTTC. Protein sequence: CASSQGTGVGEQYF.

This clone was detected only a few times. The chain is built from TRBV7-8 and TRBJ1-1, with D maybe TRBD1 (6 bases). The CDR3 spans 17 residues. V dropped 3 bases and J dropped 4 bases, with 21 bases sitting between them. Germline V gene sequence: CDR1 SGHVS, CDR2 FQNEAQ. Written as DNA, the CDR3 is TGTGCCAGCAGCTTGGGACAACTCCTCGGTGGGGGCACTGAAGCTTTCTTT. This codes for CASSLGQLLGGGTEAFF.

The chain combines TRBV5-4 with TRBJ2-7; possible D gene TRBD2, 6 bases. The V end was cut by 1 base, the J end by 2 bases, with 13 bases between. Germline CDR1 reads SGHNT; CDR2 reads YYREEE (reference sequence). The CDR3 has 15 amino acids. The CDR3 loop is CASSLSGGVAYEQYF. The CDR3 DNA is TGTGCCAGCAGCTTGTCCGGCGGGGTGGCCTACGAGCAGTACTTC. The variable domain in full, completed from reference TRBV5-4 and TRBJ2-7, reads ETGVTQSPTHLIKTRGQQVTLRCSSQSGHNTVSWYQQALGQGPQFIFQYYREEENGRGNFPPRFSGLQFPNYSSELNVNALELDDSALYLCASSLSGGVAYEQYFGPGTRLTVT.

V and J are TRBV5-4 and TRBJ2-7; TRBD2 might be the D (6 bases). Germline assignment: CDR1 SGHNT and CDR2 YYREEE (reference sequence). V dropped 3 bases and J dropped 0 bases, with 13 bases sitting between them. CDR3 length: 15 amino acids. The chain's CDR3 is CASSSPGLLSYEQYF. CDR3 sequence (DNA): TGTGCCAGCAGCTCGCCGGGACTCCTCTCCTACGAGCAGTACTTC. The full variable domain, its missing parts supplied by reference TRBV5-4 and TRBJ2-7, is ETGVTQSPTHLIKTRGQQVTLRCSSQSGHNTVSWYQQALGQGPQFIFQYYREEENGRGNFPPRFSGLQFPNYSSELNVNALELDDSALYLCASSSPGLLSYEQYFGPGTRLTVT.

Note on this clone: This same CDR3 is encoded by further DNA sequences in the sample. The rearrangement uses TRBV4-1 and TRBJ2-7; D unclear. The CDR3 runs to 13 residues. Trimming pared 1 base from V and 0 bases from J, leaving 4 bases between. Germline V gene data show CDR1 as MGHRA and CDR2 as YSYEKL. CDR3 in DNA: TGCGCCAGCAGCCAAGGGCTCTCCTACGAGCAGTACTTC. It codes for CASSQGLSYEQYF.

This clone was seen a single time. The chain uses TRBV2 and TRBJ2-2, with TRBD1 identical over 10 bases. V was pared by 6 bases and J by 6 bases, with 4 bases of the junction left unmatched. The CDR3 consists of 14 residues. CDR1 is SNHLY, CDR2 FYNNEI, per germline. Here the CDR3 reads CASRPGQGPGELFF. The CDR3 bases are TGTGCCAGCAGACCGGGACAGGGGCCCGGGGAGCTGTTTTTT. Full variable domain (outside the CDR3, taken from reference TRBV2 and TRBJ2-2): EPEVTQTPSHQVTQMGQEVILRCVPISNHLYFYWYRQILGQKVEFLVSFYNNEISEKSEIFDDQFSVERPDGSNFTLKIRSTKLEDSAMYFCASRPGQGPGELFFGEGSRLTVL.

The chain links TRBV19 to TRBJ1-1; the match to TRBD1 covers 9 bases. V was pared by 6 bases and J by 6 bases, with 14 bases of the junction left unmatched. The CDR3 loop spans 16 amino acids. Germline CDR1 reads LNHDA; CDR2 reads SQIVND (reference sequence). The CDR3 nucleotides are TGTGCCAGTAGGCGGCTACAGGGGGCGGCGCAGGCTGAAGCTTTCTTT. This translates into CASRRLQGAAQAEAFF.

This clone was counted a single time. The chain has TRBV4-1 and TRBJ1-2; possibly TRBD1 for D (6 bases). The CDR3 totals 19 residues. Looked up from germline, CDR1 is MGHRA and CDR2 is YSYEKL. V gave up 0 bases and J gave up 2 bases, with 22 bases separating them. For the CDR3, the DNA is TGCGCCAGCAGCCAAGATTGGGCGCCTGTGAAGGGGGAGAACTATGGCTACACCTTC. This gives the protein CASSQDWAPVKGENYGYTF.

The rearrangement joins TRBV4-1 to TRBJ2-5; 8 nucleotides agree with TRBD1. The J call may be faulty, since TRBJ2-7 better matches the DNA end. From germline, CDR1 is MGHRA and CDR2 YSYEKL. The length of the CDR3 is 15 residues. CDR3 DNA sequence: TGCGCCAGCAGCCAAGGGACAGGGTTGTCCTACGAGCAGTACTTC. This codes for CASSQGTGLSYEQYF.

This clone was seen a single time. This chain joins TRBV27 and TRBJ2-7, with D possibly matching TRBD1 (6 bases). V was cut by 4 bases and J by 9 bases, with 13 bases left in between. Germline lookup yields CDR1 MNHEY and CDR2 SMNVEV (reference sequence). The CDR3 loop spans 12 amino acids. Here the CDR3 reads CASSSDSRVQYF. CDR3 DNA: TGTGCCAGCAGTTCGGACAGCCGAGTGCAGTACTTC.

This chain uses TRBV6-1 with TRBJ2-7; D is perhaps TRBD2 (6 bases). The CDR3 is 14 residues long. V gave up 5 bases and J gave up 1 base, with 12 bases separating them. Germline values: CDR1 MNHNS, CDR2 SASEGT. The DNA for the CDR3 is TGTGCCAGCAGTATTACTAGCAGTTCCTACGAGCAGTACTTC. Its translation is CASSITSSSYEQYF.

The gene calls are TRBV27 and TRBJ2-7, with D possibly being TRBD2 (5 bases). Germline CDR1 is MNHEY and CDR2 is SMNVEV (reference sequence). The CDR3 runs 12 residues. Between the trimmed V and J ends, which lost 4 bases and 6 bases, there was a span of 10 bases. The CDR3 nucleotides read TGTGCCAGCAGTTCCATCGGGGTCGAGCAGTACTTC. Translating it yields CASSSIGVEQYF.

This clone was recorded once. The J gene is TRBJ2-1, the V gene TRBV2; 7 bases are a match to TRBD2. V was clipped by 6 bases and J by 8 bases; unmatched bases: 16. The CDR3 totals 16 residues. Germline CDR1 is SNHLY and CDR2 is FYNNEI. CDR3 coding DNA: TGTGCCAGCAGACCTCCCGGGGCTAGCGCGGGGGATGAGCAGTTCTTC. Protein: CASRPPGASAGDEQFF.

This clone occurred once. V is TRBV27 and J is TRBJ2-7, with 10 bases identical to TRBD1. J lost 4 bases, V lost 3 bases, and 6 bases had no gene match. Per germline, CDR1 MNHEY and CDR2 SMNVEV (reference sequence). The CDR3 has 15 residues. The DNA of the CDR3 is TGTGCCAGCAGTTTTTGGACAGGGGGAAGATACGAGCAGTACTTC. It encodes CASSFWTGGRYEQYF.

V and J are TRBV7-9 and TRBJ2-2, with TRBD1 matching 8 bases. The CDR3 is 16 amino acids. In germline, CDR1 is SEHNR, CDR2 FQNEAQ (reference sequence). Unmatched junction bases numbered 9, after V lost 5 bases and J lost 4 bases. This CDR3 reads CASSKETGALTGELFF. In nucleotides, the CDR3 is TGTGCCAGCAGCAAAGAGACAGGGGCTCTCACCGGGGAGCTGTTTTTT.